The present entry profiles one T cell receptor (beta chain) with its context. What it binds is unknown. Mouse gene names apply. The data belong to a study of tissue T cells after allogeneic stem cell transplantation. Notes on the study in general: In patients and mice, blood and spleen missed much of tissue repertoire. The study did not identify alloreactive or antigen-specific tissue TCRs, and some clones might be persisting host cells.

CDR3 sequences, V/J genes, frequencies and template counts came from survey-depth TCRbeta sequencing. Here immunoSEQ multiplex PCR was the method, and the copy in TCRdb shows in-frame clones only, minus some. Here the sample spans approximately 17,000 clones, under 80% being singletons. This TCR was sampled from a female BALB/c mouse in good health. For this mouse line, the MHC haplotype is H2-d. Sequencing was done on a sample of spleen.

The DNA read from the CDR3 is TGTGCCAGCAGTGGGGACTGGGGGAGTAGTCAAAACACCTTGTAC. Residues: CASSGDWGSSQNTLY. Given in full, the CDR3 is CASSGDWGSSQNTLYF. The chain has TRBV13-3 and TRBJ2-4; 11 bases match TRBD2. The CDR3 goes on 1 residue after the read ends, and that part is filled in from the germline J gene. The CDR3 is 16 amino acids. CDR1 is NNHDY and CDR2 is SYVADS in the germline V gene. Trimming took 3 bases from V and 0 from J; bases not matched to a gene: 3. Combining the CDR3 with reference TRBV13-3 and TRBJ2-4 gives the whole variable domain EAAVTQSPRSKVAVTGGKVTLSCHQTNNHDYMYWYRQDTGHGLRLIHYSYVADSTEKGDIPDGYKASRPSQENFSLILELASLSQTAVYFCASSGDWGSSQNTLYFGAGTRLSVL.